This TCR beta chain was recovered during a study of technical replicates of blood from a few donors. Trimming cost V 3 bases and J 3 bases; bases outside gene matches: 9. Germline CDR1 and CDR2: SGHVS and FQNEAQ. The CDR3 is made up of 16 amino acids. Profiled with immunoSEQ multiplex PCR; TCRdb holds only in-frame clones, not every one. The top ten clones hold about 0.25% of a sample with under 80,000 clones, under 95% of them seen once. The sequenced material came from T cells isolated from PBMCs. The receptor comes from a human donor in good health. This chain connects TRBV7-8 to TRBJ1-1; 8 nucleotides agree with TRBD1. CDR3: CASSFAQDREDTEAFF. As DNA, the CDR3 is TGTGCCAGCAGCTTTGCCCAGGACAGGGAGGACACTGAAGCTTTCTTT.